A selection of T cell receptor beta chains follows, all from one sample in a study of blood T cell repertoires in COVID-19. The method was immunoSEQ multiplex PCR; TCRdb's version includes in-frame clones alone and lacks a portion of them. The sample lists 210,000 or so clones, around 85% occurring once. Sequenced material: peripheral blood. The receptors were sampled from a human donor in a cohort sampled during active COVID-19. CDR3s include the opening cysteine and the closing phenylalanine or tryptophan. D genes are given only for firm matches. Not all rows give a size; the values are once, few, many and, for expanded clones, a class.

once	.	TRBV4-3	TRBJ2-7	TGCGCCAGCAGCCTTAAGCCGTTGCAGGGAAACGAGCAGTACTTC	CASSLKPLQGNEQYF
.	.	TRBV27	TRBJ1-5	TGTGCCAGCAGTTTAGTGGGCAGCAATCAGCCCCAGCATTTT	CASSLVGSNQPQHF
.	.	TRBV19	TRBJ2-7	TGTGCCAGTAGTAGTCCGGGGAGAAGCTACGAGCAGTACTTC	CASSSPGRSYEQYF
.	.	TRBV28	TRBJ1-4	TGTGCCACCACCATGGGGCAGGCAACTAATGAAAAACTGTTTTTT	CATTMGQATNEKLFF
.	.	TRBV7-9	TRBJ2-5	TGTGCCAGCCTCCCTTCCCCTGTAGGGGCCCAAGAGACCCAGTACTTC	CASLPSPVGAQETQYF
.	.	TRBV12-3/TRBV12-4	TRBJ2-7	TGTGCCAGCAGTCTACGGTTCTACGAGCAGTACTTC	CASSLRFYEQYF
.	TRBD1	TRBV19	TRBJ1-2	TGTGCCACCTCGGGACAGCGCTATGGCTACACCTTC	CATSGQRYGYTF
few	.	TRBV5-1	TRBJ2-7	TGCGCCAGCAGCCACACGGGAGCCGAGCAGTACTTC	CASSHTGAEQYF
.	TRBD2	TRBV6-2/TRBV6-3	TRBJ2-1	TGTGCCAGCAGTGCCAATATTCGAGCGGGAGGACCCAATGAGCAGTTCTTC	CASSANIRAGGPNEQFF
.	TRBD1	TRBV7-2	TRBJ1-2	TGTGCCAGCAGCTCGGACCGACAGGGTGAGCGCTACACCTTC	CASSSDRQGERYTF
.	TRBD1	TRBV28	TRBJ1-1	TGTGCCAGCAGAAACCGACAGGGCGGCACTGAAGCTTTCTTT	CASRNRQGGTEAFF
.	.	TRBV7-2	TRBJ1-6	TGTGCCAGCAGCGTTGACAGCTATAATTCACCCCTCCACTTT	CASSVDSYNSPLHF
.	TRBD2	TRBV7-2	TRBJ2-3	TGTGCCAGCAGCCCCAGACTAGCGGCAGTCACAGATACGCAGTATTTT	CASSPRLAAVTDTQYF
once	TRBD2	TRBV18	TRBJ2-7	TGTGCCAGCTCACCGTGGGGGGGCTCCTACGAGCAGTACTTC	CASSPWGGSYEQYF
once	.	TRBV27	TRBJ2-7	TGTGCCAGCAGTTTCTCGCCGCGACAGTCCTACGAGCAGTACTTC	CASSFSPRQSYEQYF
.	.	TRBV11-2	TRBJ1-1	TGTGCCAGCAGCTTAGAGAGGAGCAGCACTGAAGCTTTCTTT	CASSLERSSTEAFF
.	TRBD1	TRBV30	TRBJ1-4	TGTGCCGGGCTGCCCGGGACAGGGATTTATGAAAAACTGTTTTTT	CAGLPGTGIYEKLFF
.	TRBD2	TRBV6-5	TRBJ2-1	TGTGCCAGCACCAGACTAGCGGGCAGATACAATGAGCAGTTCTTC	CASTRLAGRYNEQFF
.	TRBD1	TRBV28	TRBJ1-1	TGTGCCACCCGGAGGGGGCTTGACACTGAAGCTTTCTTT	CATRRGLDTEAFF
.	.	TRBV3-1/TRBV3-2	TRBJ2-2	TGTGCCAGCAGCCTACGGACAGCCACCGGGGAGCTGTTTTTT	CASSLRTATGELFF
.	.	TRBV5-1	TRBJ1-6	TGCGCCAGCAGCTTGGCCGCAGGGAATGGAAGGAATTCACCCCTCCACTTT	CASSLAAGNGRNSPLHF
.	TRBD1	TRBV4-3	TRBJ2-5	TGCGCCAGCAGCCAAGAACAGGGGGAGAGACAAGAGACCCAGTACTTC	CASSQEQGERQETQYF
few	.	TRBV30	TRBJ2-7	TGTGCCTGGAGCCCACGAGCACTTCTATCCTACGAGCAGTACTTC	CAWSPRALLSYEQYF
once	.	TRBV25-1	TRBJ1-1	TGTGCCAGCTCTACCGGGACACTGAACACTGAAGCTTTCTTT	CASSTGTLNTEAFF
.	TRBD1	TRBV4-1	TRBJ1-1	TGCGCCAGCAGCCAAGATCAGGGGGTGAACACTGAAGCTTTCTTT	CASSQDQGVNTEAFF
many	TRBD1	TRBV5-8	TRBJ1-6	TGTGCCAGCAGCTTGGAAGAAATTGACAGGGCCCTTCTCTTC	CASSLEEIDRALLF
few	.	TRBV27	TRBJ2-3	TGTGCCAGCAGTTTAGGGCATCCTAGCACAGATACGCAGTATTTT	CASSLGHPSTDTQYF
.	.	TRBV2	TRBJ2-7	TGTGCCAGCAGTGAGGGGCAGGCCCTCTCCTACGAGCAGTACTTC	CASSEGQALSYEQYF
once	.	TRBV5-1	TRBJ2-1	TGCGCCAGCACCCTACGGGACACCGCTTACAATGAGCAGTTCTTC	CASTLRDTAYNEQFF
many	.	TRBV5-4	TRBJ2-7	TGTGCCAGCAGCTTACAAGCGGTTTCCTACGAGCAGTACTTC	CASSLQAVSYEQYF
.	.	TRBV18	TRBJ1-1	TGTGCCAGCTCATGGACTGGAAAGGGCACTGAAGCTTTCTTT	CASSWTGKGTEAFF
.	TRBD1	TRBV23-1	TRBJ1-4	TGCGCCAGCAGTCAATCGAGGCAGGGGGAGGATGAAAAACTGTTTTTT	CASSQSRQGEDEKLFF
.	TRBD1	TRBV6-1	TRBJ2-7	TGTGCCAGCAGTGAAAGGAGTCCGGGACAGGAGTACGAGCAGTACTTC	CASSERSPGQEYEQYF
.	TRBD2	TRBV2	TRBJ2-6	TGTGCCAGCAGGGGGGGGACGGCTTTCCCCTCTGGGGCCAACGTCCTGACTTTC	CASRGGTAFPSGANVLTF
.	.	TRBV4-1	TRBJ1-3	TGCGCCAGCAGCCAACCGGGACTGGGCTCTGGAAACACCATATATTTT	CASSQPGLGSGNTIYF
.	.	TRBV4-2	TRBJ1-1	TGTGCCAGCAGCCACGAGGGCGGCAGGCGGGGCTGGGCTGAAGCTTTCTTT	CASSHEGGRRGWAEAFF
.	.	TRBV13	TRBJ2-7	TGTGCCAGCAGCTTAGGATCTACGTACGAGCAGTACTTC	CASSLGSTYEQYF
.	.	TRBV18	TRBJ1-2	TGTGCCAGCTCACAACAGGATCAGGGTAGCTACACTTTC	CASSQQDQGSYTF
.	TRBD1	TRBV7-6	TRBJ2-7	TGTGCCAGCAGTTCTAAAGCCGGGACAGGAGGCTCCTACGAGCAGTACTTC	CASSSKAGTGGSYEQYF
.	.	TRBV18	TRBJ2-7	TGTGCCAGCTCACCTGACGTTTTAGCGGCCTACGAGCAGTACTTC	CASSPDVLAAYEQYF
.	.	TRBV18	TRBJ1-3	TGTGCCAGCTCATCCATTGACAGTTCTGGAAACACCATATATTTT	CASSSIDSSGNTIYF
.	TRBD1	TRBV30	TRBJ1-5	TGTGCCTGGAGTACACGGACAGGGCTTCAGCCCCAGCATTTT	CAWSTRTGLQPQHF
.	.	TRBV7-2	TRBJ1-1	TGTGCCAGCAGCTTGGCCCGGCGGGGAAGGGCTGAAGCTTTCTTT	CASSLARRGRAEAFF
.	TRBD1	TRBV24-1	TRBJ1-1	TGTGCCACCAGTGATCCGCGGACAGGGGCCGAAAAAGCTTTCTTT	CATSDPRTGAEKAFF